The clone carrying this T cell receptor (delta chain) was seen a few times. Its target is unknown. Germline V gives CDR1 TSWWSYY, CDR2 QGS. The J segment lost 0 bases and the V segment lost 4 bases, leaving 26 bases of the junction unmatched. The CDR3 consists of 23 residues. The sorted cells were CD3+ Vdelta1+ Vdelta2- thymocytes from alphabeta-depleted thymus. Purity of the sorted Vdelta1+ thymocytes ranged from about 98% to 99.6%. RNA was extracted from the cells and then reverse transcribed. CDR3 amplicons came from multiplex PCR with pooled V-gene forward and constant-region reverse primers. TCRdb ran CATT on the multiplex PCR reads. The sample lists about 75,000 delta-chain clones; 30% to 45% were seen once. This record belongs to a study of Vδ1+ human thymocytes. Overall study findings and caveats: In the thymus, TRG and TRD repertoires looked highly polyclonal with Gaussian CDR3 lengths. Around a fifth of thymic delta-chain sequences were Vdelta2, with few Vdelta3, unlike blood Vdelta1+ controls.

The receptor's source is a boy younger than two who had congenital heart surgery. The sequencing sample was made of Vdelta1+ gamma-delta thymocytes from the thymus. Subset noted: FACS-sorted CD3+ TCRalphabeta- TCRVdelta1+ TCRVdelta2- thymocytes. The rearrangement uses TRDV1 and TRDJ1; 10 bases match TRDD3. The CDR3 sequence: CALGALEFQLGFGGYSYTDKLIF. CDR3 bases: TGTGCTCTTGGGGCCCTCGAGTTCCAATTGGGGTTTGGGGGATACTCGTACACCGATAAACTCATCTTT.